These 22 T cell receptor beta chains came from one sample sequenced in a study of sequential checkpoint blockade in melanoma. The table came from immunoSEQ multiplex PCR; TCRdb's copy has only in-frame clones and leaves some out. Of 40,000 or so clones in the sample, over 30% were seen once. Treatment described: randomized to nivolumab then ipilimumab (arm A) or the reverse (arm B). Sequences were derived from tumor tissue (inferred from file names), sampled from a patient given nivolumab and ipilimumab in sequence. The receptors shown here come from a human donor with melanoma.

V usage is TRBV7-5 and J usage is TRBJ2-3; the table gives TRBD2 as D, unverified against the DNA. TRBV7-5 is given as a pseudogene. This CDR3 comprises 14 residues. The CDR3 here is CASSLNLAGGTQYF. Written as DNA, the CDR3 is TGTGCCAGCAGCTTAAACCTAGCGGGAGGCACGCAGTATTTT.

This clone was seen only once. J is TRBJ1-6 and V is TRBV18; D ambiguous. This CDR3 contains 18 residues. Per the germline V gene, CDR1 is KGHSH and CDR2 is LQKENI. Between the trimmed V and J ends, which lost 3 bases and 3 bases, there was a span of 18 bases. The CDR3 DNA reads as TGTGCCAGCTCACCTCTTCGGCAGGAGCTTTACTATAATTCACCCCTCCACTTT. It translates to CASSPLRQELYYNSPLHF.

V is TRBV19 and J is TRBJ1-1; the D gene is possibly TRBD1 (5 bases). The V and J ends lost 6 bases and 3 bases respectively, with 14 bases between them. This CDR3 is built from 14 residues. Germline CDR1 is LNHDA and CDR2 is SQIVND (reference sequence). CDR3 sequence: CASRYQGIDTEAFF. CDR3 bases: TGTGCCAGTAGATATCAGGGAATCGACACTGAAGCTTTCTTT.

V usage is TRBV25-1 and J usage is TRBJ2-5; the match to TRBD2 covers 9 bases. Per the germline V gene, CDR1 is MGHDK and CDR2 is SYGVNS. V shed 4 bases and J 5 bases; nucleotides not matched to a gene: 14. This CDR3 region has 17 residues. CDR3 in amino acids: CASSAPPRAGGGETQYF. CDR3 nucleotides: TGTGCCAGCAGTGCCCCCCCTCGCGCGGGAGGGGGGGAGACCCAGTACTTC.

There are a few counts of this clone. The chain joins TRBV30 to TRBJ1-2; 11 bases align to TRBD1. There are 13 residues in the CDR3. Germline-derived CDR1 and CDR2 are GTSNPN and SVGIG (reference sequence). V lost 7 bases, J lost 7 bases, and 8 bases stayed unmatched. CDR3 loop: CASRTGGTGGYTF. CDR3 bases: TGTGCCTCTAGGACAGGGGGCACGGGTGGCTACACCTTC. Supplemented by reference TRBV30 and TRBJ1-2, the full variable domain reads SQTIHQWPATLVQPVGSPLSLECTVEGTSNPNLYWYRQAAGRGLQLLFYSVGIGQISSEVPQNLSASRPQDRQFILSSKKLLLSDSGFYLCASRTGGTGGYTFGSGTRLTVV.

This clone ranks as medium-sized (0.01 to 0.1%). The gene calls are TRBV6-8 and TRBJ2-7; 9 bases fit TRBD2. Germline V gene sequence: CDR1 MNHGY, CDR2 SAAAGT. The J segment lost 2 bases and the V segment lost 0 bases, leaving 14 bases of the junction unmatched. CDR3 size: 19 residues. DNA of the CDR3: TGTGCCAGCAGTTACTCCTGGGAGGGAACTAGCGGGCCTGCCTACGAGCAGTACTTC. Translating gives CASSYSWEGTSGPAYEQYF.

The chain recombines TRBV11-1 with TRBJ2-3; weak D call: TRBD2 (6 bases). Germline values: CDR1 SGHAT, CDR2 FQDESV (reference sequence). The CDR3 extends over 17 amino acids. The V end lost 3 bases, the J end lost 0 bases, and 16 bases lay between the germline ends. In DNA, the CDR3 is TGTGCCAGCAGCTTTGGGCAGCGGGTGGCTAGCACAGATACGCAGTATTTT. Residues: CASSFGQRVASTDTQYF.

CDR3 residues: CASSPEQGYTEAFF. DNA of the CDR3: TGTGCCAGCAGCCCGGAACAGGGGTACACTGAAGCTTTCTTT. The genes are TRBV11-3 and TRBJ1-1; 7 bases align to TRBD1. V lost 5 bases to trimming and J lost 3 bases; unmatched junction nucleotides: 6. The CDR3 length is 14 residues. The germline CDR1 and CDR2 sequences are SGHNT and YENEEA.

The sample holds a few counts of this clone. The J gene is TRBJ2-1, the V gene TRBV11-3; 14 nucleotides line up with TRBD2. The CDR3 covers 18 residues. The V gene's germline CDR1 is SGHNT and CDR2 YENEEA. Trimming at V came to 3 bases and at J to 0 bases, leaving 4 bases not matched to a gene. The CDR3 DNA reads as TGTGCCAGCAGCTTGGAGACTAGCGGGAGGGACTCCTACAATGAGCAGTTCTTC. It codes for CASSLETSGRDSYNEQFF.

The sample holds a few counts of this clone. The chain joins TRBV30 to TRBJ1-2, with D maybe TRBD1 (5 bases). The germline CDR1 and CDR2 sequences are GTSNPN and SVGIG (reference sequence). The V and J ends lost 3 bases and 6 bases respectively, with 20 bases between them. The CDR3 length is 15 residues. The CDR3 DNA is TGTGCCTGGAGCGCACAGTTCGTGGGACGCGATGGCTACACCTTC. This gives the protein CAWSAQFVGRDGYTF.

This chain connects TRBV19 to TRBJ2-1; 7 bases line up with TRBD2. The germline gives CDR1 LNHDA, CDR2 SQIVND (reference sequence). Trimming cost V 5 bases and J 2 bases; bases outside gene matches: 6. This CDR3 is built from 15 residues. In DNA, the CDR3 is TGTGCCAGTAGTCCCCGGACTAGGGCCTACAATGAGCAGTTCTTC. Protein product: CASSPRTRAYNEQFF. Full variable domain (outside the CDR3, taken from reference TRBV19 and TRBJ2-1): DGGITQSPKYLFRKEGQNVTLSCEQNLNHDAMYWYRQDPGQGLRLIYYSQIVNDFQKGDIAEGYSVSREKKESFPLTVTSAQKNPTAFYLCASSPRTRAYNEQFFGPGTRLTVL.

The chain joins TRBV28 to TRBJ1-4, with 7 bases fitting TRBD1. Germline trimming cut 5 bases from V and 5 bases from J; bases unmatched to any gene: 8. The germline V gene encodes CDR1 MDHEN and CDR2 SYDVKM. This CDR3 is built from 15 residues. CDR3 sequence (DNA): TGTGCCAGCAGTCCCTGGGACAGTCGAAATGAAAAACTGTTTTTT. Protein sequence: CASSPWDSRNEKLFF. The entire variable domain, with the rest obtained from reference TRBV28 and TRBJ1-4, is as follows: DVKVTQSSRYLVKRTGEKVFLECVQDMDHENMFWYRQDPGLGLRLIYFSYDVKMKEKGDIPEGYSVSREKKERFSLILESASTNQTSMYLCASSPWDSRNEKLFFGSGTQLSVL.

In this sample, this clone turned up a few times. The chain recombines TRBV6-8 with TRBJ2-7; 12 nucleotides agree with TRBD1. The CDR3 is made up of 15 amino acids. The V segment lost 5 bases and the J segment 7 bases; nucleotides outside the gene matches: 9. Germline-derived CDR1 and CDR2 are MNHGY and SAAAGT. The CDR3 bases are TGTGCCAGCAGTCACAGGGGACAGGGGGCAGGTGAGCAGTACTTC. Amino acid sequence: CASSHRGQGAGEQYF.

The chain uses TRBV6-8 and TRBJ2-6; 10 bases line up with TRBD1. CDR1 is MNHGY and CDR2 is SAAAGT in the germline V gene. V gave up 5 bases and J gave up 4 bases; unmatched junction bases: 8. The CDR3 runs 17 residues. CDR3 sequence reads: CASSNRQGAGGANVLTF. CDR3 coding DNA: TGTGCCAGCAGTAACCGACAGGGGGCGGGAGGGGCCAACGTCCTGACTTTC.

V is TRBV29-1 and J is TRBJ1-2; possibly TRBD1 for D (5 bases). The CDR3 sequence is 13 residues long. CDR1 SQVTM and CDR2 ANQGSEA come from the germline V gene. Trimming took off 6 bases at V and 8 bases at J, with 19 bases between the two ends. Written as DNA, the CDR3 is TGCAGCGTAATCTCACCAGGGACTAGGGGCTACACCTTC. The encoded protein is CSVISPGTRGYTF.

This chain uses TRBV5-1 with TRBJ2-1; 14 bases are a match to TRBD2. Trimming cost V 4 bases and J 0 bases; bases outside gene matches: 3. CDR1 is SGHRS, CDR2 YFSETQ, per germline. The CDR3 length is 17 residues. CDR3 sequence reads: CASSLTSGRVSYNEQFF. CDR3 in DNA: TGCGCCAGCAGCCTGACTAGCGGGAGGGTCTCCTACAATGAGCAGTTCTTC.

This clone was seen repeatedly, ten times or more. The chain couples TRBV9 to TRBJ1-4; 9 bases are shared with TRBD1. The CDR3 sequence is 14 residues long. Germline V lookup: CDR1 SGDLS, CDR2 YYNGEE. V lost 3 bases, J lost 8 bases, and 5 bases stayed unmatched. CDR3 amino acids: CASSAGQGREKLFF. DNA for the CDR3: TGTGCCAGCAGCGCGGGACAGGGCCGGGAAAAACTGTTTTTT.

CDR3 protein: CASRTGEFTEAFF. CDR3 nucleotides: TGTGCCAGCAGGACAGGGGAATTCACTGAAGCTTTCTTT. The rearrangement links TRBV9 to TRBJ1-1, with TRBD1 matching over 8 bases. This CDR3 spans 13 amino acids. The germline gives CDR1 SGDLS, CDR2 YYNGEE. V was clipped by 5 bases and J by 4 bases; unmatched bases: 4. The full variable domain, its missing parts supplied by reference TRBV9 and TRBJ1-1, is DSGVTQTPKHLITATGQRVTLRCSPRSGDLSVYWYQQSLDQGLQFLIQYYNGEERAKGNILERFSAQQFPDLHSELNLSSLELGDSALYFCASRTGEFTEAFFGQGTRLTVV.

V usage is TRBV5-1 and J usage is TRBJ2-7; tentatively, D is TRBD1 (6 bases). Trimming stripped 1 base from V and 4 bases from J, with 12 bases between. Germline V gene sequence: CDR1 SGHRS, CDR2 YFSETQ. CDR3 length: 14 residues. The CDR3 DNA follows: TGCGCCAGCAGCTTGACCCAGGGGATTTACGAGCAGTACTTC. This encodes CASSLTQGIYEQYF.

The V call is TRBV19, the J call TRBJ1-1; D gene ambiguous. Trimming took off 3 bases at V and 4 bases at J, with 9 bases between the two ends. The CDR3 sequence is 13 residues long. Germline CDR1 is LNHDA and CDR2 is SQIVND (reference sequence). DNA for the CDR3: TGTGCCAGTAGTATCCAGGCCGGCACTGAAGCTTTCTTT. This encodes CASSIQAGTEAFF.

The chain is built from TRBV11-3 and TRBJ2-5; 7 positions match TRBD2. This CDR3 region has 15 residues. J lost 0 bases, V lost 7 bases, and 8 bases had no gene match. Germline CDR1 and CDR2: SGHNT and YENEEA. The CDR3 sequence is CASTPGRGNQETQYF. The CDR3 DNA is TGTGCCAGCACCCCGGGGCGGGGGAACCAAGAGACCCAGTACTTC. The variable domain in full, with the rest retrieved from reference TRBV11-3 and TRBJ2-5, is EAGVVQSPRYKIIEKKQPVAFWCNPISGHNTLYWYLQNLGQGPELLIRYENEEAVDDSQLPKDRFSAERLKGVDSTLKIQPAELGDSAVYLCASTPGRGNQETQYFGPGTRLLVL.

The V gene is TRBV30, the J gene TRBJ2-7; D may be TRBD2 (6 bases). The CDR3 is made up of 14 amino acids. CDR1 is GTSNPN and CDR2 is SVGIG in the germline V gene (reference sequence). Trimming took 4 bases from V and 0 from J, leaving 13 bases between them. The CDR3 DNA is TGTGCCTGGACTCGGGACGGGAGCTCCTACGAGCAGTACTTC. Protein: CAWTRDGSSYEQYF.